The source of this TCR beta chain is a study of cytomegalovirus exposure and HLA in healthy donors. The length of the CDR3 is 13 residues. The trim removed 5 bases at V and 13 bases at J, leaving 10 bases unmatched. From germline, CDR1 is SGHTA and CDR2 FQGTGA. 13 Jbeta primers and 60 Vbeta primers were used for the PCR. Clones were sequenced by immunoSEQ multiplex PCR, and TCRdb holds only the in-frame ones, with some missing. The sample has about 89,000 clones, around 64% seen once. The sample taken for sequencing was PBMCs. This chain joins TRBV7-3 and TRBJ2-1; 8 bases align to TRBD2. The TCR was taken from a man between 25 and 39 years old in good health and CMV-seronegative. DNA for the CDR3: TGTGCCAGCAGCCAGACCCCGACTAGCGCCCAGTTCTTC. This translates into CASSQTPTSAQFF.